This paragraph covers one T cell receptor (beta chain) sequence. These data belong to a study of blood T cell repertoires in COVID-19. Method: immunoSEQ multiplex PCR; TCRdb's copy keeps in-frame clones and lacks some. This table holds almost 350,000 clones, about 88% found once. There are 15 residues in the CDR3. The V gene's germline CDR1 is SEHNR and CDR2 FQNEAQ (reference sequence). Trimming at V came to 2 bases and at J to 2 bases, leaving 4 bases not matched to a gene. Before they entered the study, exposed participants had met a COVID-19 case within 2 weeks. The sequence was collected from a woman under 40 who had been exposed to COVID-19. The sample was PBMCs or T cells enriched from blood (not recorded which). The chain uses TRBV7-9 and TRBJ2-3, with 7 bases lining up with TRBD2. Here the CDR3 DNA reads TGTGCCAGCAGCTTAAGACTAGCAGACACAGATACGCAGTATTTT. It is translated as CASSLRLADTDTQYF.